This TCR beta chain was identified in a study of immune evolution from preneoplasia to lung adenocarcinoma (TCRdb year 2021). Concerning the study at large: No AAH lesions showed HLA loss of heterozygosity, compared with around 7% of AIS, about 15% of MIA and about a third of ADC lesions. TCR sequencing data were obtained from around 51 patients. The study reported that 100 to 120 samples were used for TCR sequencing. Resected precursor lesions (AAH, AIS, MIA) and invasive adenocarcinomas were compared with paired morphologically normal lung tissue. The study profiled immune contexture across lung adenocarcinoma precursors and invasive adenocarcinoma using immune gene expression, TCR sequencing and multiplex immunofluorescence. Sample size was based on specimen availability rather than a prior power calculation. POLYSOLVER was used to infer Class I HLA alleles from exome data, and LOHHLA was used to detect allele-specific HLA loss. The immune data were integrated with whole exome sequencing and methylation data from the same cohort of nodules. The overall cohort was made up of 45 to 60 patients with pulmonary nodules who had surgical resection.

TCR beta CDR3 regions were sequenced from DNA using the immunoSEQ hsTCRbeta Kit. Processing in the source paper ran as follows. The ImmunoSEQ Analyzer was used to analyse the TCR sequencing data. T cell clonality was defined as 1 minus Pielou's evenness, as computed on productive rearrangements. The inverse Simpson index, applied to productive templates, was used to measure T cell diversity. T cell density was expressed as TCR beta template counts normalized to usable DNA, with usable DNA estimated by amplifying and sequencing housekeeping genes. Two-sided Kruskal-Wallis tests were used to compare TCR metrics between histologic stages. Drawn from immuneACCESS, this table holds only the in-frame rearrangements with V and J called that TCRdb kept. Clones are partly lost; checked studies trace under half to an unresolved V gene and leave the rest unexplained. V and J calls and clone size are copied from that table; D and trimming were computed from the DNA. A total of about 27,000 clones appear in this sample, approximately 74% of them only once. The ten top clones hold about 6% of the sample.

The patients had resection in Japan or China between about 2013 and 2017. Histologic diagnosis of each case was confirmed independently by two lung cancer pathologists on H&E slides. To enrich premalignant or tumor cells for nucleic acid extraction, macro-dissection was performed after pathologic assessment. The AllPrep DNA/RNA FFPE Kit was used to isolate DNA from FFPE tissue. What the research found in general, with its limitations: Normal lung had the highest top T cell clone frequencies, which appeared to decline progressively from AAH through AIS, MIA and invasive adenocarcinoma. The highest T cell clonality was observed in KRAS-mutant nodules compared with EGFR-mutant or double wild-type lesions. All patients were from Japan and China, so applicability to Western populations was uncertain. The findings rested on association rather than direct causation, and larger cohorts with long-term follow-up and longitudinal biopsies were considered necessary. Clonality was highest in normal lung, while later-stage lesions appeared to have lower clonality but higher T cell density and diversity.

On this clone itself: No antigen is known for it. Per-base quality was not reported, and no clone a single base away is much larger than it.

Looking up the germline V gene (reference sequence) yields CDR1 LNHDA and CDR2 SQIVND. The CDR3 runs 14 residues from the cysteine to the phenylalanine. The entry retains the CDR3 DNA only, 42 bases that are in frame from base 1. At the junction V is shortened by 5 bases and J by 0 bases, with 8 bases in between. The V gene is TRBV19 and the J gene is TRBJ1-3, with no confidently assigned D gene. The sequencing input was FFPE invasive lung adenocarcinoma tissue. The cell subset or site tag for this specimen amounts to: frankly invasive lung adenocarcinoma (ADC). The TCR originated in a person between 55 and 70 years old with invasive lung adenocarcinoma. Some clones in this sample may be carry-over from other donors' samples. The CDR3 sequence is CASSLSSSGNTIYF. In nucleotides, the sequence is TGTGCCAGTAGTTTATCATCCTCTGGAAACACCATATATTTT. The full variable domain, completed from the reference TRBV19 and TRBJ1-3 proteins outside the CDR3, reads DGGITQSPKYLFRKEGQNVTLSCEQNLNHDAMYWYRQDPGQGLRLIYYSQIVNDFQKGDIAEGYSVSREKKESFPLTVTSAQKNPTAFYLCASSLSSSGNTIYFGEGSWLTVV.